Listed below are T cell receptor beta chains from one sample, sequenced in a study of blood T cell repertoires in COVID-19. The assay was immunoSEQ multiplex PCR, and TCRdb's table has in-frame clones only and misses some. The data hold roughly 150,000 clones, with over 70% observed a single time. Sequencing was performed on peripheral blood. The receptors derive from an elderly woman with active or convalescent COVID-19. Each CDR3 is given with its conserved first and last residue. The order of the fields is CDR3 DNA, CDR3 protein, D gene, J gene, V gene, clone size. A D gene is named only where the DNA matches it firmly. Where a row states a size, it is once, few, many or the class of an expanded clone; other rows omit it.

cdr3_nt: TGTGCCAGCAGCGTTAGCGGGGGGGCCGGAGATACGCAGTATTTT
cdr3_aa: CASSVSGGAGDTQYF
d_call: TRBD2
j_call: TRBJ2-3
v_call: TRBV7-9
clone_size: .

cdr3_nt: TGTGCCAGTAGTACAGGGTTAGGAAATGAGCAGTTCTTC
cdr3_aa: CASSTGLGNEQFF
d_call: .
j_call: TRBJ2-1
v_call: TRBV19
clone_size: .

cdr3_nt: TGCAGTGCTAGTCCTTCAGGGGGCGGTGGGGCCTCCTACGAGCAGTACTTC
cdr3_aa: CSASPSGGGGASYEQYF
d_call: TRBD1
j_call: TRBJ2-7
v_call: TRBV20-1
clone_size: once

cdr3_nt: TGTGCCAGCAGCGTAGAGCAGGGGGCTTATGAGACCCAGTACTTC
cdr3_aa: CASSVEQGAYETQYF
d_call: TRBD1
j_call: TRBJ2-5
v_call: TRBV9
clone_size: .

cdr3_nt: TGTGCCACCAAGATGGGGGGAACGAACACCGGGGAGCTGTTTTTT
cdr3_aa: CATKMGGTNTGELFF
d_call: .
j_call: TRBJ2-2
v_call: TRBV15
clone_size: .

cdr3_nt: TGTGCCAGCAGCCCTGAGTCGTACCAAGAGACCCAGTACTTC
cdr3_aa: CASSPESYQETQYF
d_call: .
j_call: TRBJ2-5
v_call: TRBV14
clone_size: .

cdr3_nt: TGTGCCAGCAGTGATCAGGGGTCCTACGAGCAGTACTTC
cdr3_aa: CASSDQGSYEQYF
d_call: .
j_call: TRBJ2-7
v_call: TRBV6-1
clone_size: .

cdr3_nt: TGTGCCAGCAGTTACTCGGCAGGTTCAATCTCCTACGAGCAGTACTTC
cdr3_aa: CASSYSAGSISYEQYF
d_call: .
j_call: TRBJ2-7
v_call: TRBV6-5
clone_size: .

cdr3_nt: TGCGCCAGCAGCCAAGAGGGGCCGGCAACTAATGAAAAACTGTTTTTT
cdr3_aa: CASSQEGPATNEKLFF
d_call: .
j_call: TRBJ1-4
v_call: TRBV4-3
clone_size: .

cdr3_nt: TGTGCCAGCTCATCCAGTCAAGAGACCCAGTACTTC
cdr3_aa: CASSSSQETQYF
d_call: .
j_call: TRBJ2-5
v_call: TRBV18
clone_size: .

cdr3_nt: TGTGCCAGCTCACCTTATTCGGACATAAATGAAAAACTGTTTTTT
cdr3_aa: CASSPYSDINEKLFF
d_call: .
j_call: TRBJ1-4
v_call: TRBV18
clone_size: .

cdr3_nt: TGTGCCATCAGTCTGGCTTCGAACACCGGGGAGCTGTTTTTT
cdr3_aa: CAISLASNTGELFF
d_call: .
j_call: TRBJ2-2
v_call: TRBV10-3
clone_size: .

cdr3_nt: TGCAGCGTACCTACATCGGGGATATTGAACACTGAAGCTTTCTTT
cdr3_aa: CSVPTSGILNTEAFF
d_call: .
j_call: TRBJ1-1
v_call: TRBV29-1
clone_size: once

cdr3_nt: TGTGCCAGCAGCCCCGGGCAGGGGATAACCACTGAAGCTTTCTTT
cdr3_aa: CASSPGQGITTEAFF
d_call: .
j_call: TRBJ1-1
v_call: TRBV5-4
clone_size: .

cdr3_nt: TGCAGCGTCAGTGGGGGGTCGGGGGTGAGCAATCAGCCCCAGCATTTT
cdr3_aa: CSVSGGSGVSNQPQHF
d_call: .
j_call: TRBJ1-5
v_call: TRBV29-1
clone_size: few

cdr3_nt: TGTGCCAGCAGCCCCACTCGGACCTTGGACTCTGAAGCTTTCTTT
cdr3_aa: CASSPTRTLDSEAFF
d_call: .
j_call: TRBJ1-1
v_call: TRBV2
clone_size: .

cdr3_nt: TGCGCCAGCAGCCAAGATGATAACAGGGATTACGACGGGGAGCTGTTTTTT
cdr3_aa: CASSQDDNRDYDGELFF
d_call: .
j_call: TRBJ2-2
v_call: TRBV4-3
clone_size: .

cdr3_nt: TGCGCCAGCAGCTTGATAACGGGAACTAATGAAAAACTGTTTTTT
cdr3_aa: CASSLITGTNEKLFF
d_call: .
j_call: TRBJ1-4
v_call: TRBV5-1
clone_size: .

cdr3_nt: TGTGCCAGCTCACCGACCGGGCAGGGGGTGAACACTGAAGCTTTCTTT
cdr3_aa: CASSPTGQGVNTEAFF
d_call: TRBD1
j_call: TRBJ1-1
v_call: TRBV18
clone_size: .

cdr3_nt: TGTGCCAGCAGCTCCCGAGGCGGCGCGGGAAGCACAGATACGCAGTATTTT
cdr3_aa: CASSSRGGAGSTDTQYF
d_call: .
j_call: TRBJ2-3
v_call: TRBV9
clone_size: .

cdr3_nt: TGTGCCAGCAGTATAGACCTAGCGGGGGCAGAGACCCAGTACTTC
cdr3_aa: CASSIDLAGAETQYF
d_call: TRBD2
j_call: TRBJ2-5
v_call: TRBV6-5
clone_size: .

cdr3_nt: TGTGCCAGCTCACAAGGACAGGGTCTTTACAATGAGCAGTTCTTC
cdr3_aa: CASSQGQGLYNEQFF
d_call: TRBD1
j_call: TRBJ2-1
v_call: TRBV18
clone_size: .

cdr3_nt: TGTGCCAGCAGTTACCTACTCGGGGGGGACGATGAGACCCAGTACTTC
cdr3_aa: CASSYLLGGDDETQYF
d_call: TRBD2
j_call: TRBJ2-5
v_call: TRBV6-5
clone_size: .

cdr3_nt: TGTGCCAGCAGCCCACCCGATCAGCGGGGGAGAGACAATGAGCAGTTCTTC
cdr3_aa: CASSPPDQRGRDNEQFF
d_call: TRBD2
j_call: TRBJ2-1
v_call: TRBV7-9
clone_size: .

cdr3_nt: TGTGCCAGCAGTACGGGGGGATTCACCCTCCACTTT
cdr3_aa: CASSTGGFTLHF
d_call: .
j_call: TRBJ1-6
v_call: TRBV28
clone_size: few

cdr3_nt: TGCAGTGCTAGTAAGGATCCCGGGCTGTTTTTT
cdr3_aa: CSASKDPGLFF
d_call: .
j_call: TRBJ1-4
v_call: TRBV20-1
clone_size: few

cdr3_nt: TGCGCCAGCAGCCCCCAGGGGAGAGCTGGAACCGGGGAGCTGTTTTTT
cdr3_aa: CASSPQGRAGTGELFF
d_call: .
j_call: TRBJ2-2
v_call: TRBV5-1
clone_size: once

cdr3_nt: TGTGCCAGCAGTTTTCAGGGAGGACAGCCCCAGCATTTT
cdr3_aa: CASSFQGGQPQHF
d_call: .
j_call: TRBJ1-5
v_call: TRBV12-3/TRBV12-4
clone_size: .

cdr3_nt: TGTGCCAGCAGCCAGGGGGCCTCCTACGAGCAGTACTTC
cdr3_aa: CASSQGASYEQYF
d_call: .
j_call: TRBJ2-7
v_call: TRBV3-1/TRBV3-2
clone_size: .

cdr3_nt: TGTGCCAGCACATCCCTTACCAGGGTCCCTGAAGCTTTCTTT
cdr3_aa: CASTSLTRVPEAFF
d_call: .
j_call: TRBJ1-1
v_call: TRBV6-5
clone_size: few

cdr3_nt: TGCAGCGTTGTTGAGGGTCTGAACACTGAAGCTTTCTTT
cdr3_aa: CSVVEGLNTEAFF
d_call: .
j_call: TRBJ1-1
v_call: TRBV29-1
clone_size: .

cdr3_nt: TGTGCCAGCTTAGGGAGGAGGGAGACCGGGGAGCAGTACTTC
cdr3_aa: CASLGRRETGEQYF
d_call: .
j_call: TRBJ2-7
v_call: TRBV6-6
clone_size: few

cdr3_nt: TGTGCCAGCAGTGACCCTTTGCGGGGGCCCCGCGAGCAGTACTTC
cdr3_aa: CASSDPLRGPREQYF
d_call: .
j_call: TRBJ2-7
v_call: TRBV6-4
clone_size: .

cdr3_nt: TGTGCCACCAGCAGAGTGGAGATCAATCAGCCCCAGCATTTT
cdr3_aa: CATSRVEINQPQHF
d_call: .
j_call: TRBJ1-5
v_call: TRBV15
clone_size: .

cdr3_nt: TGCGCCAGCAGCTGGGACAGCCGTAATTCACCCCTCCACTTT
cdr3_aa: CASSWDSRNSPLHF
d_call: TRBD1
j_call: TRBJ1-6
v_call: TRBV5-1
clone_size: .

cdr3_nt: TGTGCCAGCAGCTTGGGAGGTTACAGGGCGGAAAAACTGTTTTTT
cdr3_aa: CASSLGGYRAEKLFF
d_call: .
j_call: TRBJ1-4
v_call: TRBV5-6
clone_size: once

cdr3_nt: TGTGCCAGCACAACTAAAGGGGGCATCTATGGCTACACCTTC
cdr3_aa: CASTTKGGIYGYTF
d_call: TRBD1
j_call: TRBJ1-2
v_call: TRBV2
clone_size: once

cdr3_nt: TGTGCCAGTAGTAAACAGGAAGGGAACTATGGCTACACCTTC
cdr3_aa: CASSKQEGNYGYTF
d_call: .
j_call: TRBJ1-2
v_call: TRBV19
clone_size: .

cdr3_nt: TGCGCCAGCAGCCCTAGCGGGGGGCAAGAGAATGAGCAGTTCTTC
cdr3_aa: CASSPSGGQENEQFF
d_call: TRBD2
j_call: TRBJ2-1
v_call: TRBV4-1
clone_size: .